Listed below are T cell receptor beta chains from one sample, sequenced in a study of blood T cell repertoires in COVID-19. Only in-frame clones appear in the TCRdb table, and some are missing; sequencing was by immunoSEQ multiplex PCR. The repertoire consists of under 200,000 clones, with approximately 80% occurring once and the leading ten covering around 8.4%. The sequencing input was peripheral blood. The source is an elderly woman with active or convalescent COVID-19. Both conserved end residues are part of each CDR3. The D gene is left open where the match is weak. Expanded clones are given a class, and other clones once, few, many or no size at all.

clone size	J gene	V gene	D gene	CDR3 DNA	CDR3 protein
-	TRBJ2-1	TRBV14	TRBD1	TGTGCCAGCAGCCAAGGGACAGGGTTGTACAATGAGCAGTTCTTC	CASSQGTGLYNEQFF
once	TRBJ1-2	TRBV6-5	-	TGTGCCAGCAGGATACCACAGGGTGGTGGCTACACCTTC	CASRIPQGGGYTF
-	TRBJ2-4	TRBV7-3	-	TGTGCCAGCAGCGACCCCGGGAAAAACATTCAGTACTTC	CASSDPGKNIQYF
few	TRBJ2-1	TRBV10-1	TRBD1	TGCGCCAGCAGTGAGGACAGGGGGCCGGACAATGAGCAGTTCTTC	CASSEDRGPDNEQFF
-	TRBJ1-1	TRBV5-8	-	TGTGCCAGCAGCTTAATAGAAGTGGCTTTCTTT	CASSLIEVAFF
-	TRBJ2-7	TRBV29-1	-	TGCAGCGTTGTAGCCGGTTCCTACGAGCAGTACTTC	CSVVAGSYEQYF
-	TRBJ2-7	TRBV19	TRBD1	TGTGCCAGTAGTCAAGGGGGGACAGGCTACGAGCAGTACTTC	CASSQGGTGYEQYF
few	TRBJ2-7	TRBV4-3	-	TGCGCCAGCAGCCAAGGAGGGCTCACCTACGAGCAGTACTTC	CASSQGGLTYEQYF
-	TRBJ2-7	TRBV11-2	-	TGTGCCAGCAGCTTTAGACCTTTCGGAGGCGACGAGCAGTACTTC	CASSFRPFGGDEQYF
-	TRBJ2-2	TRBV5-4	-	TGTGCCAGCAGTCCGACAGGGACTTTTTACACCGGGGAGCTGTTTTTT	CASSPTGTFYTGELFF
-	TRBJ2-7	TRBV11-2	-	TGTGCCAGCAGTCAATTCTCCTACGAGCAGTACTTC	CASSQFSYEQYF
-	TRBJ1-1	TRBV19	-	TGTGCCAGTAAGGATTTCCAGTCGGGTAACACTGAAGCTTTCTTT	CASKDFQSGNTEAFF
-	TRBJ1-1	TRBV19	TRBD1	TGTGCCAGTAGAGGGAGGGGGACAGGGCGCACTGAAGCTTTCTTT	CASRGRGTGRTEAFF
few	TRBJ1-5	TRBV19	TRBD1	TGTGCCAGTAAGGAGACAGGGGTTGTGGTCAGCAATCAGCCCCAGCATTTT	CASKETGVVVSNQPQHF
-	TRBJ1-1	TRBV7-2	-	TGTGCCAGCAGAGTCGACAGGAACACTGAAGCTTTCTTT	CASRVDRNTEAFF
-	TRBJ2-5	TRBV11-2	-	TGTGCCAGCAGCAAGACTAGTCGGGAGACCCAGTACTTC	CASSKTSRETQYF
-	TRBJ1-1	TRBV6-2/TRBV6-3	-	TGTGCCAGCAGTTACTCGATGGCCGAAGCTTTCTTT	CASSYSMAEAFF
-	TRBJ1-5	TRBV19	TRBD1	TGTGCCAGTAGTAGGCAGGGGGACTCAGATCAGCCCCAGCATTTT	CASSRQGDSDQPQHF
-	TRBJ2-3	TRBV29-1	TRBD2	TGCAGCGTGTCAGCGGGGTTTTACACAGATACGCAGTATTTT	CSVSAGFYTDTQYF
-	TRBJ2-3	TRBV5-5	TRBD2	TGTGCCAGCAGCCGCGGGACTAGCGGGGGAGCGGCAGATACGCAGTATTTT	CASSRGTSGGAADTQYF
once	TRBJ2-3	TRBV6-4	-	TGTGCCAGCAGTACCCGGGGGTACACAGATACGCAGTATTTT	CASSTRGYTDTQYF
-	TRBJ1-1	TRBV27	TRBD1	TGTGCCAGCAGTGACAGGGGGCATTGGACTGAAGCTTTCTTT	CASSDRGHWTEAFF
-	TRBJ2-3	TRBV19	-	TGTGCCAGTAGTATAGATCCGAGGGCCAGGGGCACTAGCACAGATACGCAGTATTTT	CASSIDPRARGTSTDTQYF
-	TRBJ1-1	TRBV12-3/TRBV12-4	-	TGTGCCAGCAGTTTAGCAGGGGTTCTGAAAGCTTTCTTT	CASSLAGVLKAFF
once	TRBJ1-2	TRBV19	-	TGTGCCAGTAGCCCGGGACTCGGAGCGGACGGCTACACCTTC	CASSPGLGADGYTF
-	TRBJ1-1	TRBV29-1	-	TGCAGCGTTGAAGTATCCGAGGCCACTGAAGCTTTCTTT	CSVEVSEATEAFF
-	TRBJ2-7	TRBV4-3	-	TGCGCCAGCAGCCAAGATCGGGAGTACGAGCAGTACTTC	CASSQDREYEQYF